A selection of T cell receptor beta chains follows, all from one sample in a study of CD8+ T cells in alopecia areata. Data came from immunoSEQ multiplex PCR; TCRdb stores just in-frame clones and leaves some out. The table lists roughly 230,000 clones, approximately 47% of them singletons. This material consisted of CD4+ T cells sorted from blood, taken between weeks 36 and 40, from a patient treated with tofacitinib. The receptors shown here come from a human donor with alopecia areata. The CDR3 runs from the conserved cysteine through the conserved F or W. The D gene is left open where the match is weak. The listing skips clone size in some rows; elsewhere it reads once, few, many or a size class.

clone size	V gene	J gene	D gene	CDR3 DNA	CDR3 protein
few	TRBV30	TRBJ2-7	TRBD1	TGTGCCTGGAGTGCTCGGACAGGGCGAAACGAGCAGTACTTC	CAWSARTGRNEQYF
-	TRBV29-1	TRBJ1-1	-	TGCAGCGTCCCCCGGGGCTCGCAGGGTGTTGGGCACACTGAAGCTTTCTTT	CSVPRGSQGVGHTEAFF
-	TRBV2	TRBJ2-7	-	TGTGCCAGCACGGATAGAAACCACTACGAGCAGTACTTC	CASTDRNHYEQYF
-	TRBV6-5	TRBJ1-1	TRBD1	TGTGCCAGCAGTTCCGGGACAGGGGAAGCTTTCTTT	CASSSGTGEAFF
-	TRBV7-2	TRBJ2-7	-	TGTGCCAGCAGCTTCGGGAACTCCTACGAGCAGTACTTC	CASSFGNSYEQYF
few	TRBV30	TRBJ2-7	-	TGTGCCTGTAGACCTATCTCCTACGAGCAGTACTTC	CACRPISYEQYF
-	TRBV15	TRBJ2-5	TRBD2	TGTGCCACCAGCCCGTCGGCGGGGGTGCGAGAGACCCAGTACTTC	CATSPSAGVRETQYF
-	TRBV29-1	TRBJ2-6	-	TGCAGCGTTGAGAGCGCCAATGGGGCCAACGTCCTGACTTTC	CSVESANGANVLTF
-	TRBV5-6	TRBJ2-3	-	TGTGCCAGCAGCCCGGGGATATACGGGACTTTACTTAGCACAGATACGCAGTATTTT	CASSPGIYGTLLSTDTQYF
-	TRBV20-1	TRBJ2-5	-	TGCAGTGCTAGATCGGGGTGGACCCAGTACTTC	CSARSGWTQYF
-	TRBV4-2	TRBJ2-1	TRBD2	TGTGCCAGCAGACCCGGGACTAGCGAAGCTTATGAGCAGTTCTTC	CASRPGTSEAYEQFF
few	TRBV5-1	TRBJ2-7	-	TGCGCCAGCAGCTTCGGAGCCTACGAGCAGTACTTC	CASSFGAYEQYF
few	TRBV2	TRBJ2-5	-	TGTGCCAGCAACCTCCAAGAGACCCAGTACTTC	CASNLQETQYF
few	TRBV15	TRBJ2-1	-	TGTGCCACCAGCAGAGATGGCAGGGGGAGGTACAATGAGCAGTTCTTC	CATSRDGRGRYNEQFF
-	TRBV20-1	TRBJ2-7	-	TGCAGTGCTACAGAATACGAGCAGTACTTC	CSATEYEQYF
-	TRBV27	TRBJ2-7	-	TGTGCCAGCGAGTCAGGTTACCGTAGCTCCTACGAGCAGTACTTC	CASESGYRSSYEQYF
-	TRBV29-1	TRBJ2-5	-	TGCAGCGTTGAATCCGGAGAGACCCAGTACTTC	CSVESGETQYF
few	TRBV30	TRBJ1-3	-	TGTGCCTGGACCACCTCTGGAAACACCATATATTTT	CAWTTSGNTIYF
-	TRBV15	TRBJ2-3	-	TGTGCCACCAGCGTACAGTTCACAGATACGCAGTATTTT	CATSVQFTDTQYF
-	TRBV29-1	TRBJ1-2	-	TGCAGCGTGGGAGGTTCCTATGGCTACACCTTC	CSVGGSYGYTF
-	TRBV29-1	TRBJ2-7	TRBD1	TGCAGCGTTGGCAGGGGGCAATCCTACGAGCAGTACTTC	CSVGRGQSYEQYF
-	TRBV5-1	TRBJ2-3	-	TGCGCCAGCAGCTTGGCCTCCTCGCGGTCAGATACGCAGTATTTT	CASSLASSRSDTQYF
-	TRBV7-7	TRBJ2-5	-	TGTGCCAGCAGCTTAGCGCCGTCGGCCCAACTCCAAGAGACCCAGTACTTC	CASSLAPSAQLQETQYF
-	TRBV2	TRBJ1-1	TRBD1	TGTGCCAGCAGTTGGACAGGAACTGAAGCTTTCTTT	CASSWTGTEAFF
-	TRBV10-3	TRBJ2-5	TRBD1	TGTGCCATCAGTGATGCGAGGGGGCGCCGGGAGACCCAGTACTTC	CAISDARGRRETQYF
-	TRBV2	TRBJ2-7	-	TGTGCCAGCAGGGAGGAAACCTACGAGCAGTACTTC	CASREETYEQYF
-	TRBV5-1	TRBJ2-1	TRBD1	TGCGCCAGCAGCCAAACCGGGACAGGGATAGGCAATGAGCAGTTCTTC	CASSQTGTGIGNEQFF
-	TRBV30	TRBJ1-5	TRBD1	TGTGCCTGGAGTGACCCCCAGGGGGTCGGTCAGCCCCAGCATTTT	CAWSDPQGVGQPQHF
once	TRBV4-3	TRBJ2-7	TRBD1	TGCGCCAGCAGCCGGCATGTTAAGGTGCCGGACAGGGACCACGACTACGAGCAGTACTTC	CASSRHVKVPDRDHDYEQYF
few	TRBV5-1	TRBJ1-1	-	TGCGCCAGCAGCCCCCGCGGTTTGAACACTGAAGCTTTCTTT	CASSPRGLNTEAFF
-	TRBV5-1	TRBJ2-5	-	TGCGCCAGCAGCTATGACAGTTTACAAGAGACCCAGTACTTC	CASSYDSLQETQYF
few	TRBV5-1	TRBJ2-5	TRBD2	TGCGCCAGCAGCACAGGGACTAGCGGCCAAGAGACCCAGTACTTC	CASSTGTSGQETQYF
-	TRBV10-3	TRBJ2-5	-	TGTGCCATCAGCCAAGGAGGGTCTAGCAGAAAGCAAGAGACCCAGTACTTC	CAISQGGSSRKQETQYF
-	TRBV5-6	TRBJ2-1	-	TGTGCCAGCAGCCCGGGACTCTCTTCCTACAATGAGCAGTTCTTC	CASSPGLSSYNEQFF
-	TRBV20-1	TRBJ2-3	-	TGCAGTGCTCCGGTGGGGGATACGCAGTATTTT	CSAPVGDTQYF
-	TRBV6-1	TRBJ2-1	TRBD2	TGTGCCAGCAGTGAATTTGGTAGCGGGTCCCTAGGCCGTGAGCAGTTCTTC	CASSEFGSGSLGREQFF
-	TRBV27	TRBJ2-4	-	TGTGCCAGCAGTCCGACCGGGACAAACATTCAGTACTTC	CASSPTGTNIQYF
many	TRBV19	TRBJ2-1	-	TGTGCCAGTAGTCGTCAGGCCCGAGGTGAGCAGTTCTTC	CASSRQARGEQFF
-	TRBV4-1	TRBJ2-5	TRBD1	TGCGCCAGCAGTCTGGACAGGACGAGGGGGCAAGAGACCCAGTACTTC	CASSLDRTRGQETQYF
few	TRBV29-1	TRBJ2-1	-	TGCAGCGGGACAGAGCATTACAATGAGCAGTTCTTC	CSGTEHYNEQFF
once	TRBV15	TRBJ2-5	-	TGTGCCACCAGCAGCCGGGGAGTCCAAGAGACCCAGTACTTC	CATSSRGVQETQYF
-	TRBV29-1	TRBJ2-1	TRBD2	TGCAGCGCGGGCGAGAAGTTTAGCGGGATGAGGACCTACAATGAGCAGTTCTTC	CSAGEKFSGMRTYNEQFF
-	TRBV30	TRBJ1-4	-	TGTGCCTGGAGGCTTGGTACGGGTGAAAAACTGTTTTTT	CAWRLGTGEKLFF
-	TRBV11-2	TRBJ2-1	TRBD1	TGTGCCAGCAGCTCGGACAGGATCAATGAGCAGTTCTTC	CASSSDRINEQFF
few	TRBV29-1	TRBJ2-1	TRBD2	TGCAGCGTTGATGAAGCGGGAGTCAGCGATGAGCAGTTCTTC	CSVDEAGVSDEQFF
-	TRBV6-5	TRBJ1-3	-	TGTGCCAGCAGTTACCGGGGATCTTCTGGAAACACCATATATTTT	CASSYRGSSGNTIYF
few	TRBV4-3	TRBJ2-2	TRBD2	TGCGCCAGCGGGGGTTCGGGGGGAGTGAACACCGGGGAGCTGTTTTTT	CASGGSGGVNTGELFF
few	TRBV2	TRBJ2-7	-	TGTGCCAGCAGTCTTCGGAAGTCCTACGAGCAGTACTTC	CASSLRKSYEQYF
once	TRBV5-1	TRBJ1-1	-	TGCGCCAGCGCACGGGACCGGGGGAACACTGAAGCTTTCTTT	CASARDRGNTEAFF
-	TRBV29-1	TRBJ2-5	-	TGCAGCGTCGGGGGTTACGGGCTAACGGGAACTAAAGAGACCCAGTACTTC	CSVGGYGLTGTKETQYF
-	TRBV29-1	TRBJ1-2	-	TGCAGCGTTGAATGGGGGGCCTGGAGTGGCTACACCTTC	CSVEWGAWSGYTF
-	TRBV30	TRBJ2-2	-	TGTGCCTGGACCCTCGCACCGAACACCGGGGAGCTGTTTTTT	CAWTLAPNTGELFF
once	TRBV4-2	TRBJ1-1	-	TGTGCCAGCAGCCAATCGGGCCCGGGGCGAGACACTGAAGCTTTCTTT	CASSQSGPGRDTEAFF
-	TRBV15	TRBJ2-2	-	TGTGCCACCAGCAGACGGGCCGCCGGGGAGCTGTTTTTT	CATSRRAAGELFF
many	TRBV5-4	TRBJ2-3	-	TGTGCCACCAGCGGGCGGGGAACAGATACGCAGTATTTT	CATSGRGTDTQYF
-	TRBV10-3	TRBJ2-1	TRBD2	TGTGCCATCAGCCCCGCGGCTCACGGGGGGTTCTACAATGAGCAGTTCTTC	CAISPAAHGGFYNEQFF